These 23 T cell receptor beta chains were sequenced from one sample in a study of regulatory T cells in long-lasting Graves disease. This sample's time point: persistent/refractory GD, antithyroid drugs over 5 years with positive TRAb. The TCR library used RNA extracted from PBMCs. Sequencing libraries for TCR beta were prepared with iRepertoire HTBI primers and Arm-PCR of CDR3 regions. TCRdb fed the multiplex PCR reads into MiXCR, producing one record per CDR3 protein. The profile shows 400,000 to 500,000 distinct CDR3 sequences, roughly 21% of them singletons. The material sequenced was peripheral blood mononuclear cells (PBMCs), taken when the disease was refractory, from a patient treated with antithyroid drugs. The source is a female donor with Graves disease.

The V call is TRBV2, the J call TRBJ1-2; 9 bases are shared with TRBD1. Trimming cost V 6 bases and J 6 bases; bases outside gene matches: 8. From germline, CDR1 is SNHLY and CDR2 FYNNEI. This CDR3 region has 14 residues. The CDR3 sequence is CASRPGQGGHGYTF. The CDR3 coding sequence is TGTGCCAGCAGACCGGGACAGGGCGGCCATGGCTACACCTTC.

This clonotype occurred many times. CDR3 in DNA: TGTGCCACCAGCGCGCAACCACTAGCGGGAGGCCCCTACGAGCAGTACTTC. Translation: CATSAQPLAGGPYEQYF. This rearrangement joins TRBV15 to TRBJ2-7; the match to TRBD2 covers 12 bases. The CDR3 sequence is 17 residues long. Germline CDR1 is LNHNV and CDR2 is YYDKDF (reference sequence). Trimming cost V 5 bases and J 2 bases; bases outside gene matches: 10. The whole variable domain, remainder taken from reference TRBV15 and TRBJ2-7, is DAMVIQNPRYQVTQFGKPVTLSCSQTLNHNVMYWYQQKSSQAPKLLFHYYDKDFNNEADTPDNFQSRRPNTSFCFLDIRSPGLGDTAMYLCATSAQPLAGGPYEQYFGPGTRLTVT.

Ten or more counts support this clonotype. The chain employs TRBV12-3 or TRBV12-4 and TRBJ2-2; D uncertain. The CDR3 covers 13 residues. V was clipped by 2 bases and J by 4 bases, with 5 bases between them. The CDR3 sequence: CASSLRSTGELFF. CDR3 sequence (DNA): TGTGCCAGCAGTTTAAGGTCCACCGGGGAGCTGTTTTTT.

This clonotype was observed a handful of times. The chain couples TRBV7-6 to TRBJ2-5; no clear D. The CDR3 extends over 16 amino acids. V was trimmed by 5 bases and J by 1 base, leaving 17 bases between them. The germline gives CDR1 SGHVS, CDR2 FNYEAQ. CDR3 sequence reads: CASSLPSRSAQETQYF. Here the CDR3 DNA reads TGTGCCAGCAGCCTGCCCTCCAGGAGTGCCCAAGAGACCCAGTACTTC.

V and J are TRBV5-6 and TRBJ1-6, with a tentative D call TRBD1 (6 bases). The CDR3 length is 14 residues. Between the trimmed V and J ends, which lost 2 bases and 8 bases, there was a span of 11 bases. The germline V gene encodes CDR1 SGHDT and CDR2 YYEEEE. The CDR3 is CASSLQGLHSPLHF. The CDR3 DNA is TGTGCCAGCAGCTTACAGGGACTCCATTCACCCCTCCACTTT. Drawing the rest from reference TRBV5-6 and TRBJ1-6, the complete variable domain is DAGVTQSPTHLIKTRGQQVTLRCSPKSGHDTVSWYQQALGQGPQFIFQYYEEEERQRGNFPDRFSGHQFPNYSSELNVNALLLGDSALYLCASSLQGLHSPLHFGNGTRLTVT.

This clonotype was counted only a few times. The genes are TRBV7-9 and TRBJ2-2; 11 bases align to TRBD1. With V trimmed by 3 bases and J by 1 base, 7 bases remained unmatched. Germline-derived CDR1 and CDR2 are SEHNR and FQNEAQ (reference sequence). The CDR3 is made up of 18 amino acids. Written as DNA, the CDR3 is TGTGCCAGCAGCTTCCGGACAGGGGGCCATATGAACACCGGGGAGCTGTTTTTT. Amino acids: CASSFRTGGHMNTGELFF. Drawing the rest from reference TRBV7-9 and TRBJ2-2, the complete variable domain is DTGVSQNPRHKITKRGQNVTFRCDPISEHNRLYWYRQTLGQGPEFLTYFQNEAQLEKSRLLSDRFSAERPKGSFSTLEIQRTEQGDSAMYLCASSFRTGGHMNTGELFFGEGSRLTVL.

The chain employs TRBV7-2 and TRBJ2-7; D remains unclear. Trimming stripped 1 base from V and 3 bases from J, with 19 bases between. Germline assignment: CDR1 SGHTA and CDR2 FQGNSA. This CDR3 contains 17 residues. CDR3 in DNA: TGTGCCAGCAGCTTAGTGATCGACAACCCTCTGTTCTACGAGCAGTACTTC. Residues: CASSLVIDNPLFYEQYF. The variable domain in full, completed from reference TRBV7-2 and TRBJ2-7, reads GAGVSQSPSNKVTEKGKDVELRCDPISGHTALYWYRQSLGQGLEFLIYFQGNSAPDKSGLPSDRFSAERTGGSVSTLTIQRTQQEDSAVYLCASSLVIDNPLFYEQYFGPGTRLTVT.

The chain links TRBV27 to TRBJ1-6, with 7 bases fitting TRBD1. V lost 5 bases to trimming and J lost 3 bases; unmatched junction nucleotides: 4. Germline CDR1 is MNHEY and CDR2 is SMNVEV (reference sequence). CDR3 length: 15 residues. CDR3 nucleotides: TGTGCCAGCAGTACTAGACAGGGCTATAATTCACCCCTCCACTTT. Residues: CASSTRQGYNSPLHF.

This clonotype has a count of ten or more. V is TRBV28 and J is TRBJ2-7, with 10 nucleotides matching TRBD2. Looked up from germline, CDR1 is MDHEN and CDR2 is SYDVKM. The CDR3 totals 16 residues. V lost 6 bases and J lost 4; bases outside the gene matches: 12. This CDR3 reads CASSSPRTSGRYEQYF. The CDR3 nucleotides are TGTGCCAGCAGCTCCCCAAGGACTAGCGGAAGGTACGAGCAGTACTTC.

This clonotype has just a few counts. This rearrangement joins TRBV5-5 to TRBJ2-5; 10 positions match TRBD2. Germline trimming cut 4 bases from V and 4 bases from J; bases unmatched to any gene: 10. The CDR3 runs to 16 residues. Looked up from germline, CDR1 is SGHKS and CDR2 is YYEKEE (reference sequence). CDR3 bases: TGTGCCAGCAGCCCAGTAGCGGGAGGACCTGGAGAGACCCAGTACTTC. Protein sequence: CASSPVAGGPGETQYF.

This clonotype was counted between two and nine times. This chain links TRBV27 with TRBJ2-1; 9 nucleotides align to TRBD2. V was pared by 4 bases and J by 8 bases, with 6 bases of the junction left unmatched. CDR1 MNHEY and CDR2 SMNVEV come from the germline V gene (reference sequence). CDR3 length: 14 residues. The CDR3, as DNA: TGTGCCAGCAGTTCGGGACTAGCAGCACATGAGCAGTTCTTC. As protein: CASSSGLAAHEQFF.

This clonotype was recorded many times. This rearrangement joins TRBV29-1 to TRBJ1-1, with TRBD1 as a possible D gene (6 bases). This CDR3 contains 14 residues. CDR1 is SQVTM, CDR2 ANQGSEA, per germline. V was pared by 4 bases and J by 0 bases, with 12 bases between. CDR3 region: CSVGRDTMNTEAFF. Here the CDR3 DNA reads TGCAGCGTTGGGAGGGACACTATGAACACTGAAGCTTTCTTT.

This clonotype showed up many times. The chain links TRBV6-1 to TRBJ1-2, with D perhaps TRBD1 (5 bases). The germline gives CDR1 MNHNS, CDR2 SASEGT. Deletions cut 1 base from V and 6 bases from J, with 9 bases between. There are 13 residues in the CDR3. The CDR3 region has the DNA TGTGCCAGCAGTGAAGAAGGGGTCGATGGCTACACCTTC. Its translation: CASSEEGVDGYTF.

This clonotype has a count of ten or more. The gene calls are TRBV2 and TRBJ1-6; D may be TRBD1 (5 bases). Trimming cost V 10 bases and J 8 bases, with 15 bases left between them. Germline CDR1 SNHLY, CDR2 FYNNEI. The CDR3 totals 13 residues. The DNA of the CDR3 is TGTGCCAACGGAGTAGGAGGGGATTCACCCCTCCACTTT. Translation: CANGVGGDSPLHF.

This clonotype was observed at least ten times. The genes are TRBV13 and TRBJ1-2; D uncertain. Germline CDR1 and CDR2: PRHDT and FYEKMQ (reference sequence). The CDR3 sequence is 14 residues long. The ends were cut back, 4 bases at V and 2 bases at J, with 11 bases in the middle. CDR3 sequence (DNA): TGTGCCAGCAGCTCCGAGGGAGGGAACTATGGCTACACCTTC. It codes for CASSSEGGNYGYTF.

This clonotype turned up a few times. The gene calls are TRBV28 and TRBJ2-1; 9 bases agree with TRBD2. The germline V gene has CDR1 MDHEN and CDR2 SYDVKM. Trimming took 2 bases from V and 12 from J; bases not matched to a gene: 5. The CDR3 length is 13 residues. CDR3 residues: CASSLNSAGGQFF. CDR3 in DNA: TGTGCCAGCAGTTTAAATTCAGCGGGAGGGCAGTTCTTC.

The CDR3 is CASSLVDGGPRQFF. CDR3 DNA sequence: TGTGCCAGCAGCTTAGTGGACGGCGGTCCGAGGCAGTTCTTC. The V gene is TRBV7-9, the J gene TRBJ2-1; D is uncertain. This CDR3 contains 14 residues. In germline, CDR1 is SEHNR, CDR2 FQNEAQ (reference sequence). The ends were cut back, 1 base at V and 12 bases at J, with 16 bases in the middle.

This clonotype turned up a few times. The chain is built from TRBV12-3 or TRBV12-4 and TRBJ1-3, with a weak D call TRBD1 (6 bases). The V and J ends lost 8 bases and 4 bases respectively, with 12 bases between them. There are 13 residues in the CDR3. The CDR3 region is CASDRGVGNTIYF. Here the CDR3 DNA reads TGTGCCAGCGATAGGGGGGTAGGAAACACCATATATTTT.

To note about this clonotype: A much larger clone lies a single base off, so this may be a read error. The rearrangement links TRBV3-1 to TRBJ1-4; D not resolved. The DNA end is a closer match to TRBJ1-6, so the J assignment may be wrong. This CDR3 has 15 residues. Germline assignment: CDR1 LGHDT and CDR2 YNNKEL (reference sequence). CDR3 loop: CASGQASSKNSPLHF. The CDR3 bases are TGTGCCAGCGGCCAAGCATCCAGCAAGAATTCACCCCTCCACTTT.

The V gene is TRBV2, the J gene TRBJ2-3; 10 positions match TRBD1. The CDR3 sequence is 14 residues long. CDR1 is SNHLY, CDR2 FYNNEI, per germline. The ends lost 6 bases at V and 6 bases at J; junction bases unmatched: 6. CDR3 coding DNA: TGTGCCAGCAGCGACAGGGGGCTCGGGGATACGCAGTATTTT. Its protein product is CASSDRGLGDTQYF.

This clonotype has only a few counts. The V and J genes are TRBV6-5 and TRBJ2-7; 8 bases are shared with TRBD2. Germline loops: CDR1 MNHEY, CDR2 SVGAGI. Losses at the gene ends were 2 bases for V and 6 bases for J; bases not matched to a gene: 9. CDR3 length equals 15 residues. The CDR3 DNA is TGTGCCAGCAGTTACGGGGCTCGGGGGGGGCGCGAGCAGTACTTC. Encoded protein: CASSYGARGGREQYF.

This clonotype was observed many times. V and J are TRBV7-3 and TRBJ1-2; tentatively, D is TRBD1 (5 bases). CDR3 length equals 15 residues. Deletions cut 5 bases from V and 4 bases from J, with 17 bases between. The germline CDR1 and CDR2 sequences are SGHTA and FQGTGA. CDR3 protein: CASSKENQGLYGYTF. As DNA, the CDR3 is TGTGCCAGCAGCAAAGAGAATCAGGGTCTCTATGGCTACACCTTC.

The chain is built from TRBV7-2 and TRBJ2-7; TRBD2 matches 12 bases. The junction had 4 bases not matched to a gene; V was cut back by 5 bases and J by 2 bases. This CDR3 spans 15 amino acids. CDR1 is SGHTA and CDR2 is FQGNSA in the germline V gene. DNA for the CDR3: TGTGCCAGCAGCCTACTAGCGGGAGGAGCCTACGAGCAGTACTTC. Translated, it gives CASSLLAGGAYEQYF.